This TCR beta chain was identified in a study of Ad26.COV2.S vaccination and SARS-CoV-2 variants. Study as a whole: The vaccine Ad26.COV2.S was put into the muscle once, or twice with 56 days between. The study's findings and limits: Substantial response breadth was reportedly seen for spike-specific CD8+ and CD4+ T cells after vaccination. Spike-specific TCR breadth ran higher among vaccine recipients than placebo recipients.

Noted treatment: some 20 received Ad26.COV2.S at low or high dose, single or two shots; about 5 received placebo; per-sample allocation not given. At day 63 after the first vaccine or placebo injection, samples were drawn. Spike of the Wuhan-strain SARS-CoV-2 was expressed by an Ad26 vector, which formed the vaccine. Points on this clone: Its antigen is as yet unknown.

The V gene lost 2 bases and the J gene lost 5 bases, with 10 bases spanning the gap. Germline CDR1 and CDR2: SGHRS and YFSETQ. This CDR3 is 14 amino acids long. Clones were sequenced by immunoSEQ multiplex PCR, and TCRdb holds only the in-frame ones, with some missing. The sample shows 350,000 to 450,000 clones, 80% to 90% of them seen only once. The origin of this receptor is a person aged 18-60 years who received the Ad26.COV2.S COVID-19 vaccine or a placebo. The sequences come from peripheral blood, collected in a trial of Ad26.COV2.S vaccine versus placebo. The chain couples TRBV5-1 to TRBJ1-4; D unresolved. The CDR3, as DNA: TGCGCCAGCAGCTTTGATGGGTTAAATGAAAAACTGTTTTTT. As protein: CASSFDGLNEKLFF.